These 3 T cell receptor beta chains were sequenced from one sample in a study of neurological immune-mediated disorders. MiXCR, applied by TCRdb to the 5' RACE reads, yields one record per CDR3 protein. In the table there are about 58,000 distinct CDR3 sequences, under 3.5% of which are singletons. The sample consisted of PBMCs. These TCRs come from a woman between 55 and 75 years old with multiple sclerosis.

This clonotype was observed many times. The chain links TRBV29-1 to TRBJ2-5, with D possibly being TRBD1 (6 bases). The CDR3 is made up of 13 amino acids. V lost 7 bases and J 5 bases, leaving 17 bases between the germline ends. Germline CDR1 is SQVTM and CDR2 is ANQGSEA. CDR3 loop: CSALKQGRETQYF. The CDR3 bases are TGCAGCGCCCTAAAACAGGGCCGGGAGACCCAGTACTTC. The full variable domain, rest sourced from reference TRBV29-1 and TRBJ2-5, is SAVISQKPSRDICQRGTSLTIQCQVDSQVTMMFWYRQQPGQSLTLIATANQGSEATYESGFVIDKFPISRPNLTFSTLTVSNMSPEDSSIYLCSALKQGRETQYFGPGTRLLVL.

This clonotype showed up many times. This CDR3 is CASSINSYEQYF. In nucleotides, the CDR3 is TGCGCCAGCAGTATCAACTCCTACGAGCAGTACTTC. V is TRBV5-1 and J is TRBJ2-7; D is unclear. Germline V gene lookup returns CDR1 SGHRS and CDR2 YFSETQ. The CDR3 totals 12 residues. Trimming pared 5 bases from V and 0 bases from J, leaving 6 bases between.

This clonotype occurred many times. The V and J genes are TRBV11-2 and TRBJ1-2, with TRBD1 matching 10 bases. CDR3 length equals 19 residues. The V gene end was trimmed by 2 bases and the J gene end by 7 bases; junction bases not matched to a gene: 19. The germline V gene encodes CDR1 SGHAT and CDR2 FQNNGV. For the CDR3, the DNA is TGTGCCAGCAGCTTATGGGGAAAGCCCCGGGACAGGGGCAAGTCTGGCTACACCTTC. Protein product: CASSLWGKPRDRGKSGYTF.